Following are 15 T cell receptor beta chains from one sample sequenced in a study of blood T cells in healthy people across ages (dated by TCRdb to the mid-2010s). The library was generated by 5' RACE. The run used an Illumina HiSeq 2500. A second roughly 6 to 12 cycle PCR used a sample-barcoded 5' primer and a J-beta primer mix. TCRdb's own reprocessing of the public reads used fastp at Q25 and MiXCR and kept productive beta chains. Each CDR3 protein gets just one entry, which takes the most common genes and DNA from the rows behind it. This sample has around 780,000 distinct CDR3 sequences in its table, and approximately 24% of those were observed once. The ten largest clones take up less than 3.5% of the sample. Another study also made use of these data, one on T cells of mothers and their children.

Material for sequencing was blood. The receptors here all came from a boy younger than 18 in good health.

This clonotype was seen a few times. The V call is TRBV13, the J call TRBJ1-1; D is unresolved. Per the germline V gene, CDR1 is PRHDT and CDR2 is FYEKMQ (reference sequence). The CDR3 spans 13 residues. V was pared by 5 bases and J by 1 base, with 8 bases between. The CDR3 here is CASSVSENTEAFF. The CDR3 bases are TGTGCCAGCAGCGTGTCAGAGAACACTGAAGCTTTCTTT. Complete variable domain (other parts from reference TRBV13 and TRBJ1-1): AAGVIQSPRHLIKEKRETATLKCYPIPRHDTVYWYQQGPGQDPQFLISFYEKMQSDKGSIPDRFSAQQFSDYHSELNMSSLELGDSALYFCASSVSENTEAFFGQGTRLTVV.

V gene TRBV9 combines with J gene TRBJ2-5; TRBD2 matches at 8 bases. The J call may be mistaken, given a closer DNA end match to TRBJ2-1. The CDR3 spans 13 residues. CDR1 and CDR2 from the germline V gene are SGDLS and YYNGEE. CDR3 DNA: TGTGCCAGCTCGGCGACTAGCGTATCTGAGCAGTTCTTC. This sequence encodes CASSATSVSEQFF.

The rearrangement links TRBV6-5 to TRBJ1-3, with D hard to call. Trimming pared 0 bases from V and 0 bases from J, leaving 12 bases between. CDR1 and CDR2 (germline): MNHEY, SVGAGI. CDR3 size: 17 residues. The DNA for the CDR3 is TGTGCCAGCAGTTACTCAGGGTCTCCGGGCTCTGGAAACACCATATATTTT. This encodes CASSYSGSPGSGNTIYF.

This chain links TRBV10-3 with TRBJ2-4; a weak D match, TRBD1 (5 bases). Germline V gives CDR1 ENHRY, CDR2 SYGVKD. The CDR3 extends over 16 amino acids. The ends were cut back, 0 bases at V and 4 bases at J, with 13 bases in the middle. The CDR3 DNA follows: TGTGCCATCAGTGAGTCAGGGGATAGGAATAAAAACATTCAGTACTTC. This codes for CAISESGDRNKNIQYF.

The CDR3 DNA reads as TGTGCCAGCAGTTACTCGATCGCGCAGGGCGAGCAGTACTTC. Amino acid sequence: CASSYSIAQGEQYF. The chain employs TRBV6-5 and TRBJ2-5; perhaps TRBD1 as D (5 bases). The J call may not be correct, given that the DNA end is closer to TRBJ2-7. This CDR3 contains 14 residues. In germline, CDR1 is MNHEY, CDR2 SVGAGI.

This clonotype has only a few counts. The chain recombines TRBV28 with TRBJ2-7, with 7 bases identical to TRBD1. With 6 bases clipped from V and 6 bases from J, the junction kept 14 bases outside the gene matches. CDR3 size: 15 residues. CDR1 MDHEN and CDR2 SYDVKM come from the germline V gene. The CDR3 nucleotides read TGTGCCAGCAGCCGCAGAGGGGGCGCTTCGGGCGAGCAGTACTTC. It translates to CASSRRGGASGEQYF.

This clonotype was found a few times. This chain joins TRBV5-1 and TRBJ2-5; perhaps TRBD2 as D (7 bases). This CDR3 spans 14 amino acids. Germline loops: CDR1 SGHRS, CDR2 YFSETQ. V was pared by 1 base and J by 6 bases, with 13 bases between. CDR3: CASSLISGGKTQYF. In DNA form, the CDR3 reads TGCGCCAGCAGCTTGATTTCGGGGGGCAAGACCCAGTACTTC.

V usage is TRBV4-3 and J usage is TRBJ2-1; 7 nucleotides line up with TRBD1. The V gene end was trimmed by 6 bases and the J gene end by 1 base; junction bases not matched to a gene: 3. The CDR3 length is 14 residues. Germline CDR1 LGHNA, CDR2 YSLEER. This CDR3 is CASSEGASYNEQFF. CDR3 in DNA: TGCGCCAGCAGTGAGGGGGCGTCCTACAATGAGCAGTTCTTC.

V is TRBV29-1 and J is TRBJ1-2, with D unclear. Trimming took 5 bases from V and 6 from J, leaving 13 bases between them. Germline-derived CDR1 and CDR2 are SQVTM and ANQGSEA. The CDR3 loop spans 12 amino acids. This CDR3 reads CSVFPARNGYTF. The CDR3 coding sequence is TGCAGCGTTTTCCCCGCCCGGAATGGCTACACCTTC.

V and J are TRBV2 and TRBJ2-5; D not certain. The CDR3 spans 13 residues. Trimming stripped 2 bases from V and 5 bases from J, with 9 bases between. Per the germline V gene, CDR1 is SNHLY and CDR2 is FYNNEI. Here the CDR3 reads CASSENISETQYF. The CDR3 DNA reads TGTGCCAGCAGTGAAAACATTTCCGAGACCCAGTACTTC.

This clonotype was seen more than once but under ten times. This chain joins TRBV7-8 and TRBJ1-1; no firm D call. This CDR3 spans 15 amino acids. The germline gives CDR1 SGHVS, CDR2 FQNEAQ. V was shortened by 5 bases and J by 3 bases, with 16 bases between the two germline ends. This CDR3 reads CASSKTRGRHTEAFF. The CDR3 nucleotides read TGTGCCAGCAGCAAGACCCGGGGAAGGCACACTGAAGCTTTCTTT.

V and J are TRBV6-1 and TRBJ2-7; D is perhaps TRBD1 or TRBD2 (5 bases each). This CDR3 comprises 16 residues. V was pared by 4 bases and J by 0 bases, with 16 bases between. CDR1 is MNHNS, CDR2 SASEGT, per germline. CDR3 sequence (DNA): TGTGCCAGCAGTGCCTCCGGGACCGCTAGCTCCTACGAGCAGTACTTC. Translation: CASSASGTASSYEQYF.

The table lists this clonotype with a few counts. This chain uses TRBV10-2 with TRBJ2-5; 7 positions agree with TRBD1. Germline CDR1 WSHSY, CDR2 SAAADI. The length of the CDR3 is 13 residues. Trimming took 7 bases from V and 4 from J; bases not matched to a gene: 6. The CDR3: CASMVGGGETQYF. The CDR3 DNA is TGCGCCAGCATGGTAGGGGGCGGAGAGACCCAGTACTTC.

The chain couples TRBV7-9 to TRBJ2-1; TRBD2 is a possible D gene (6 bases). CDR1 is SEHNR and CDR2 is FQNEAQ in the germline V gene (reference sequence). The germline V and J ends were trimmed by 5 bases and 9 bases, with 26 bases remaining between them. The CDR3 totals 17 residues. The CDR3 reads CASSPNSGASPVGEQFF. The CDR3 DNA sequence: TGTGCCAGCAGCCCGAATAGCGGAGCGTCACCGGTGGGTGAGCAGTTCTTC. The variable domain in full, completed from reference TRBV7-9 and TRBJ2-1, reads DTGVSQNPRHKITKRGQNVTFRCDPISEHNRLYWYRQTLGQGPEFLTYFQNEAQLEKSRLLSDRFSAERPKGSFSTLEIQRTEQGDSAMYLCASSPNSGASPVGEQFFGPGTRLTVL.

As for this clonotype: The junction does not match germline at one end; this may be a read error. The V call is TRBV18, the J call TRBJ2-7; no clear D. The CDR3 has 12 amino acids. The V gene's germline CDR1 is KGHSH and CDR2 LQKENI. The CDR3 loop reads CASSPGSNDQYF. CDR3 nucleotide sequence: TGTGCCAGCTCACCAGGATCAAACGACCAGTACTTC.